This T cell receptor (beta chain) emerged from a study of cytomegalovirus exposure and HLA in healthy donors. Use of 60 Vbeta and 13 Jbeta primers characterized the PCR. Measured with immunoSEQ multiplex PCR; TCRdb has only the in-frame clones, and not every one. The table has under 130,000 clones, 60% to 85% seen once. CDR1 and CDR2 from the germline V gene are SGHNT and YENEEA. CDR3 length equals 17 residues. V lost 2 bases and J lost 8; bases outside the gene matches: 14. The sequence was collected from a man between 35 and 55 years old in good health and CMV-seronegative. The chain carries TRBV11-3 and TRBJ2-1, with 8 bases identical to TRBD1. The sequenced sample was PBMCs. This chain's CDR3 is CASSLTAILGQVHEQFF. In DNA form, the CDR3 reads TGTGCCAGCAGCTTAACCGCCATTTTGGGACAGGTACATGAGCAGTTCTTC.